This T cell receptor beta chain appears in the sequencing data of a study of blood T cell repertoires in COVID-19. As for the study in general: Recovered Cohort 3 donors showed two negative PCRs, clearance, or symptom resolution.

As processed by the authors: Counts of nucleated cells, estimated from reference gene primer amplification, were obtained. TCRdb's table, derived via immunoSEQ multiplex PCR, lists solely in-frame clones and lacks some. V, J and clone size reflect that table, while D and trimming were determined from the DNA. The sample has about 170,000 clones; less than 80% are singletons. CDR1 is SGHNT, CDR2 YENEEA, per germline. With V trimmed by 6 bases and J by 4 bases, 6 bases remained unmatched. The CDR3 runs 16 residues. The chain couples TRBV11-3 to TRBJ2-1; 13 bases agree with TRBD2. The sequenced material came from PBMCs or T cells enriched from blood (not recorded which). This receptor was identified in a woman aged 70 to 79 in a cohort exposed to, infected with or recovered from COVID-19 (not recorded which). For the CDR3, the DNA is TGTGCCAGCAGACTTACTAGCGGGAGGGTTTACAATGAGCAGTTCTTC. Protein sequence: CASRLTSGRVYNEQFF.